The source of this T cell receptor (beta chain) is a study of blood T cell repertoires in COVID-19. Study-wide context: Samples of COVID-19 (acute and convalescent) were obtained from the United States, Italy and Spain.

Sequenced by immunoSEQ multiplex PCR; TCRdb stores in-frame clones only, minus some. The sample shows approximately 210,000 clones, about nine tenths of them seen only once. The germline gives CDR1 SGHTA, CDR2 FQGNSA. CDR3 size: 16 residues. The V gene end was trimmed by 2 bases and the J gene end by 2 bases; junction bases not matched to a gene: 3. The clonotype originates from a man aged 25 to 45 in a cohort exposed to, infected with or recovered from COVID-19 (not recorded which). Sequenced sample: PBMCs or T cells enriched from blood (not recorded which). The chain employs TRBV7-2 and TRBJ2-1; 10 bases agree with TRBD2. In nucleotides, the CDR3 is TGTGCCAGCAGCTTACACCTAGCGGGAGCCTACAATGAGCAGTTCTTC. Its protein is CASSLHLAGAYNEQFF.